The T cell receptor beta chain described here comes from a study of blood T cell repertoires in COVID-19. Measured with immunoSEQ multiplex PCR; TCRdb has only the in-frame clones, and not every one. The data hold 170,000 or so clones, with approximately 85% observed a single time. Trimming took 4 bases from V and 10 from J; bases not matched to a gene: 6. Germline CDR1 SGHNT, CDR2 YYREEE (reference sequence). This CDR3 comprises 13 residues. J is TRBJ2-1 and V is TRBV5-4; 9 nucleotides match TRBD1. The sequencing sample was made of PBMCs or T cells enriched from blood (not recorded which). The source of this sequence is a middle-aged man who had recovered from COVID-19. CDR3 sequence (DNA): TGTGCCAGCAGCCCGGACAGGGGCTGGGAGCAGTTCTTC. This codes for CASSPDRGWEQFF.